This note documents a single T cell receptor (beta chain) sequence. Antigen specificity is unknown. This entry is derived from a study of T cell responses to AZD1222 COVID-19 vaccine. Findings of the study overall: Vaccination with two AZD1222 doses was followed by a rise in Spike-specific TCR breadth and depth.

Clones were read by immunoSEQ multiplex PCR, and TCRdb kept only the in-frame ones, dropping some. The table includes 65,000 to 75,000 clones, roughly 84% detected once. Deletions cut 6 bases from V and 6 bases from J, with 12 bases between. This CDR3 is 13 amino acids long. Germline CDR1 SNHLY, CDR2 FYNNEI. The gene calls are TRBV2 and TRBJ1-3; D remains ambiguous. The specimen comprised peripheral blood, sampled on day 0 of AZD1222 vaccination. The origin of this receptor is an adult in good health. The CDR3 sequence is CASRVSRENTIYF. DNA for the CDR3: TGTGCCAGCAGAGTCTCCAGAGAAAACACCATATATTTT.